Below, one T cell receptor beta chain is given with its context. The antigen is not known. Trimming pared 7 bases from V and 2 bases from J, leaving 14 bases between. This CDR3 contains 13 residues. Germline CDR1 SQVTM, CDR2 ANQGSEA. The PCR had 60 Vbeta and 13 Jbeta primers. TCRdb keeps only in-frame clones here, not all; method: immunoSEQ multiplex PCR. The repertoire holds about 110,000 clones, with 60% to 85% as singletons. This entry is derived from a study of cytomegalovirus exposure and HLA in healthy donors. Findings and caveats of the study: Across HLA loci, a later analysis found differing TCR association rates, with DRB1 most and HLA-C fewest. What a later analysis reportedly showed was that an Asian-associated ancestry cluster had fewer N-insertions than the roughly 700-donor mean.

The sequencing sample was made of PBMCs. V gene TRBV29-1 combines with J gene TRBJ1-1; D is unclear. The sequence came from a female donor in good health and CMV-seropositive. The CDR3 loop is CSGAGEPNTEAFF. Here the CDR3 DNA reads TGCAGCGGGGCCGGGGAACCAAACACTGAAGCTTTCTTT. The whole variable domain, filled in from reference TRBV29-1 and TRBJ1-1, reads SAVISQKPSRDICQRGTSLTIQCQVDSQVTMMFWYRQQPGQSLTLIATANQGSEATYESGFVIDKFPISRPNLTFSTLTVSNMSPEDSSIYLCSGAGEPNTEAFFGQGTRLTVV.